The 22 T cell receptor beta chains listed next were all sequenced from one sample in a study of control samples from healthy donors and cancer patients. Measured with immunoSEQ multiplex PCR; TCRdb has only the in-frame clones, and not every one. The sample shows roughly 120,000 clones, about 93% of them seen only once. Sequencing was done on a sample of blood. These receptors were taken from a man aged 25 to 45 in good health.

The J gene is TRBJ1-2, the V gene TRBV19; no clear D. The CDR3 is made up of 12 amino acids. V lost 1 base and J 7 bases, leaving 7 bases between the germline ends. Germline assignment: CDR1 LNHDA and CDR2 SQIVND (reference sequence). The DNA of the CDR3 is TGTGCCAGTAGTATAGGGACTGGTGGCTACACCTTC. Translated: CASSIGTGGYTF.

In this sample, this clone turned up once. J is TRBJ1-1 and V is TRBV19; perhaps TRBD1 as D (5 bases). This CDR3 spans 15 amino acids. Trimming shortened V by 6 bases and J by 0 bases, and 14 bases separated the two germline ends. Germline V lookup: CDR1 LNHDA, CDR2 SQIVND (reference sequence). CDR3 sequence reads: CASRAGIFMNTEAFF. Written as DNA, the CDR3 is TGTGCCAGTAGAGCAGGGATTTTCATGAACACTGAAGCTTTCTTT.

The rearrangement links TRBV9 to TRBJ1-2; no reliable D call. Germline V lookup: CDR1 SGDLS, CDR2 YYNGEE. There are 14 residues in the CDR3. V dropped 1 base and J dropped 7 bases, with 14 bases sitting between them. The CDR3 loop reads CASSVSGRVGGYTF. The CDR3 nucleotides read TGTGCCAGCAGCGTATCGGGGAGGGTTGGTGGCTACACCTTC.

The V call is TRBV7-2, the J call TRBJ2-2, with TRBD1 matching 7 bases. The junction had 6 bases not matched to a gene; V was cut back by 6 bases and J by 2 bases. The CDR3 spans 15 residues. Germline V gene lookup returns CDR1 SGHTA and CDR2 FQGNSA. The CDR3 reads CASSPDRANTGELFF. The CDR3 DNA is TGTGCCAGCAGTCCCGACAGGGCAAACACCGGGGAGCTGTTTTTT.

The CDR3 region is CASSLVGAEGTEQYV. The CDR3 DNA follows: TGTGCCAGCAGCTTAGTAGGGGCAGAGGGAACCGAGCAGTACGTC. The V gene is TRBV11-2, the J gene TRBJ2-7, with D perhaps assigned TRBD1 or TRBD2 (5 bases each). Germline CDR1 is SGHAT and CDR2 is FQNNGV. This CDR3 contains 15 residues. Trimming stripped 1 base from V and 6 bases from J, with 16 bases between.

The J gene is TRBJ2-3, the V gene TRBV9, with 9 bases identical to TRBD2. This CDR3 has 17 amino acids. Germline-derived CDR1 and CDR2 are SGDLS and YYNGEE. With V trimmed by 0 bases and J by 8 bases, 13 bases remained unmatched. The CDR3 DNA reads TGTGCCAGCAGCGTAGGGGTTAGCGGGGGCCCCGGGGGTACGCAGTATTTT. Translation: CASSVGVSGGPGGTQYF.

This chain connects TRBV5-5 to TRBJ2-2; the D gene is possibly TRBD1 (6 bases). Trimming cost V 5 bases and J 0 bases, with 11 bases left between them. This CDR3 is 15 amino acids long. Germline V CDR1 and CDR2: SGHKS, YYEKEE (reference sequence). The CDR3 here is CASRRQDSNTGELFF. The CDR3 DNA is TGTGCCAGCAGGAGACAGGACTCGAACACCGGGGAGCTGTTTTTT.

V and J are TRBV9 and TRBJ2-2; 8 nucleotides line up with TRBD2. Trimming at V came to 3 bases and at J to 5 bases, leaving 9 bases not matched to a gene. CDR1 SGDLS and CDR2 YYNGEE come from the germline V gene. The CDR3 has 16 residues. The CDR3 sequence: CASSARERGLTGELFF. In nucleotides, the CDR3 is TGTGCCAGCAGCGCTAGGGAGCGGGGGTTAACCGGGGAGCTGTTTTTT.

This CDR3 reads CASSLVPQETQYF. The CDR3 DNA is TGTGCCAGCAGCTTGGTTCCCCAAGAGACCCAGTACTTC. The genes are TRBV5-4 and TRBJ2-5, with D hard to call. Per germline, CDR1 SGHNT and CDR2 YYREEE (reference sequence). V lost 0 bases and J lost 1, with 4 bases in between. This CDR3 region has 13 residues.

The chain has TRBV19 and TRBJ1-1, with D perhaps matching TRBD1 (5 bases). Trimming stripped 5 bases from V and 3 bases from J, with 16 bases between. The CDR3 has 15 residues. Germline CDR1 LNHDA, CDR2 SQIVND (reference sequence). The CDR3: CASSDAGMSDTEAFF. The CDR3, as DNA: TGTGCCAGTAGTGATGCAGGGATGTCCGACACTGAAGCTTTCTTT.

The V gene is TRBV4-1, the J gene TRBJ1-2; tentatively, D is TRBD1 (6 bases). The germline V gene encodes CDR1 MGHRA and CDR2 YSYEKL. The CDR3 is made up of 16 amino acids. The V end was cut by 1 base, the J end by 7 bases, with 19 bases between. CDR3 in amino acids: CASSQVGGIVGSGYTF. For the CDR3, the DNA is TGCGCCAGCAGCCAAGTAGGGGGAATCGTAGGAAGTGGCTACACCTTC.

V and J are TRBV6-5 and TRBJ1-5; a possible D gene is TRBD1 (5 bases). Germline lookup yields CDR1 MNHEY and CDR2 SVGAGI. This CDR3 has 16 residues. Trimming took off 2 bases at V and 5 bases at J, with 16 bases between the two ends. The CDR3 DNA reads as TGTGCCAGCAGTTACCCCCTAGCGGGGGACTATCAGCCCCAGCATTTT. Amino acids: CASSYPLAGDYQPQHF.

J is TRBJ2-1 and V is TRBV4-1; tentatively, D is TRBD1 or TRBD2 (5 bases each). V gave up 2 bases and J gave up 3 bases, with 11 bases separating them. The CDR3 consists of 15 residues. Germline values: CDR1 MGHRA, CDR2 YSYEKL. CDR3 DNA sequence: TGCGCCAGCAGCCAAAACCGGGACGGCTACAATGAGCAGTTCTTC. It encodes CASSQNRDGYNEQFF.

Concerning this clone itself: This sample includes further DNA sequences coding for the same CDR3. V usage is TRBV18 and J usage is TRBJ1-5; D remains ambiguous. V lost 1 base and J 0 bases, leaving 7 bases between the germline ends. The CDR3 length is 15 residues. Germline-derived CDR1 and CDR2 are KGHSH and LQKENI. The CDR3 coding sequence is TGTGCCAGCTCACCACAGGGATATAGCAATCAGCCCCAGCATTTT. It encodes CASSPQGYSNQPQHF. Full variable domain (missing parts from reference TRBV18 and TRBJ1-5): NAGVMQNPRHLVRRRGQEARLRCSPMKGHSHVYWYRQLPEEGLKFMVYLQKENIIDESGMPKERFSAEFPKEGPSILRIQQVVRGDSAAYFCASSPQGYSNQPQHFGDGTRLSIL.

The V and J genes are TRBV18 and TRBJ1-1; D not certain. CDR3 length equals 13 residues. Germline assignment: CDR1 KGHSH and CDR2 LQKENI. V gave up 3 bases and J gave up 2 bases, with 7 bases separating them. The CDR3 DNA sequence: TGTGCCAGCTCACCCACAACCAACACTGAAGCTTTCTTT. It is translated as CASSPTTNTEAFF.

The chain couples TRBV28 to TRBJ1-4; no clear D. Germline V gives CDR1 MDHEN, CDR2 SYDVKM. CDR3 length: 14 residues. The V and J ends lost 4 bases and 8 bases respectively, with 14 bases between them. CDR3 nucleotides: TGTGCCAGCAGTTCGGACGGAAGTAGGGAAAAACTGTTTTTT. Protein: CASSSDGSREKLFF.

This chain joins TRBV5-1 and TRBJ2-1, with D uncertain. The CDR3 runs to 16 residues. Germline lookup yields CDR1 SGHRS and CDR2 YFSETQ. With 4 bases removed from V and 8 bases from J, the gap between germline ends came to 22 bases. The CDR3 DNA follows: TGCGCCAGCAGCCCCCTTAGGCCCGGATCGCTGGATGAGCAGTTCTTC. Protein product: CASSPLRPGSLDEQFF.

This chain connects TRBV6-5 to TRBJ2-7; 10 bases map to TRBD1. J was trimmed by 2 bases and V by 8 bases; bases with no gene match: 6. The germline gives CDR1 MNHEY, CDR2 SVGAGI. The CDR3 runs to 14 residues. The CDR3 DNA reads TGTGCCAGCCAGTATGGGACAGGGGCCTACGAGCAGTACGTC. It encodes CASQYGTGAYEQYV.

The J gene is TRBJ1-6, the V gene TRBV6-1, with D possibly being TRBD1 (5 bases). The germline V and J ends were trimmed by 1 base and 9 bases, with 16 bases remaining between them. Germline V gene sequence: CDR1 MNHNS, CDR2 SASEGT. The CDR3 contains 16 residues. Here the CDR3 reads CASSEGGGTNSSPLHF. The CDR3 coding sequence is TGTGCCAGCAGTGAAGGGGGGGGGACTAATAGTTCACCCCTCCACTTT.

The gene calls are TRBV30 and TRBJ2-5, with D tentatively TRBD1 or TRBD2 (5 bases each). CDR1 is GTSNPN, CDR2 SVGIG, per germline (reference sequence). The germline V and J ends were trimmed by 2 bases and 2 bases, with 12 bases remaining between them. There are 14 residues in the CDR3. The CDR3 loop is CAWSPNGGQETQYF. The CDR3 nucleotides read TGTGCCTGGAGTCCAAATGGGGGTCAAGAGACCCAGTACTTC.

Turning to this clone: The same CDR3 also results from other DNA sequences found in this sample. The V call is TRBV4-2, the J call TRBJ1-5; D might be TRBD1 (5 bases). This CDR3 comprises 14 residues. In germline, CDR1 is LGHNA, CDR2 YNFKEQ. V was clipped by 1 base and J by 1 base, with 5 bases between them. The CDR3, as DNA: TGTGCCAGCAGCCAAGGACAGAGCAATCAGCCCCAGCATTTT. The encoded protein is CASSQGQSNQPQHF.

J is TRBJ1-2 and V is TRBV19; D not resolved. This CDR3 comprises 16 residues. Per germline, CDR1 LNHDA and CDR2 SQIVND (reference sequence). Trimming removed 3 bases at V and 6 bases at J, with 20 bases between. The CDR3 loop is CASSIKPLPGGDGYTF. Written as DNA, the CDR3 is TGTGCCAGTAGTATCAAGCCGTTGCCCGGAGGTGATGGCTACACCTTC.